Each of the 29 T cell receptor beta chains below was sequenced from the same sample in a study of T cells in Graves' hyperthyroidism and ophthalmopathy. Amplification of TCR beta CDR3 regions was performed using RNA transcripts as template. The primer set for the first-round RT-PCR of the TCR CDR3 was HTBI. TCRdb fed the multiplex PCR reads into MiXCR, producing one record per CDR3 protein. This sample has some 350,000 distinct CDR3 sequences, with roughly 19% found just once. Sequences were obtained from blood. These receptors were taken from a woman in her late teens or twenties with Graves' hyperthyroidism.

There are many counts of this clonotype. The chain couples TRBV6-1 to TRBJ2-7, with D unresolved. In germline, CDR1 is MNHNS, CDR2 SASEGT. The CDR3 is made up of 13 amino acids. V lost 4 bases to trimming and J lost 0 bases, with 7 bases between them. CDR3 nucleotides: TGTGCCAGCAGTGGGGCATACTCCTACGAGCAGTACTTC. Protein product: CASSGAYSYEQYF.

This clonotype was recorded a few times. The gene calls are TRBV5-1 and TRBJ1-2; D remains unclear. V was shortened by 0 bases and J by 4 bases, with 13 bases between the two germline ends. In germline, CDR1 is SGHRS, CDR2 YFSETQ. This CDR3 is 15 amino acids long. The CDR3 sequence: CASSLGSVDSYGYTF. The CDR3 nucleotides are TGCGCCAGCAGCTTGGGCTCCGTGGATAGCTATGGCTACACCTTC.

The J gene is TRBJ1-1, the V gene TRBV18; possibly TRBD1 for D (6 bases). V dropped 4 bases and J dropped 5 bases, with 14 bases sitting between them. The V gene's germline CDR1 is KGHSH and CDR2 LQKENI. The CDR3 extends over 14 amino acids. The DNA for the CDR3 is TGTGCCAGCTCACTGGGGGGGGCGTATACTGAAGCTTTCTTT. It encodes CASSLGGAYTEAFF.

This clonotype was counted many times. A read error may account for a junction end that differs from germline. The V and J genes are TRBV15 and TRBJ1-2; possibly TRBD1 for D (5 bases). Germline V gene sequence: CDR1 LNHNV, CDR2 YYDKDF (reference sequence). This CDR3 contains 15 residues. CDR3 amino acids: CATSRAPGPNCGYTF. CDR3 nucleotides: TGTGCCACCAGCAGGGCCCCGGGGCCTAACTGTGGCTACACCTTC.

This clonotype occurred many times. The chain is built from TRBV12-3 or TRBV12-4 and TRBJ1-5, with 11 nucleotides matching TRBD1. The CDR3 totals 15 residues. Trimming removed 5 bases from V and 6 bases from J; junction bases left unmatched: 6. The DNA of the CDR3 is TGTGCCAGCAGTGCCGGACAGGGGGCTCGTCAGCCCCAGCATTTT. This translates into CASSAGQGARQPQHF.

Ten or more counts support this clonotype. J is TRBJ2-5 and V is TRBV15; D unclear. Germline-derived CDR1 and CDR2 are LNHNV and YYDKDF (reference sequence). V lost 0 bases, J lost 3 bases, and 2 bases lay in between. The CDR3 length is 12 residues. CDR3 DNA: TGTGCCACCAGCAGAGATAAAGAGACCCAGTACTTC. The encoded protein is CATSRDKETQYF.

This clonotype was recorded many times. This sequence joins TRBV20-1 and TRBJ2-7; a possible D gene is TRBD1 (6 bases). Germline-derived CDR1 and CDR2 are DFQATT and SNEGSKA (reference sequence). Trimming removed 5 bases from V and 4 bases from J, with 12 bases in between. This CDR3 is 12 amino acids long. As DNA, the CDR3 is TGCAGTGCTGGGACAAAGAATTACGAGCAGTACTTC. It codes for CSAGTKNYEQYF.

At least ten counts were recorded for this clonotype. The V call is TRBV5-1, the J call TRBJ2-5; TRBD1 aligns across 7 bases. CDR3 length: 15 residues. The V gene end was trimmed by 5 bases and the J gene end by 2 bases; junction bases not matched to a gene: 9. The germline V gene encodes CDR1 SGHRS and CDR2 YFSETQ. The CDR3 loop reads CASSSGTDSQETQYF. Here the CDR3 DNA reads TGCGCCAGCAGTTCCGGGACAGACTCACAAGAGACCCAGTACTTC.

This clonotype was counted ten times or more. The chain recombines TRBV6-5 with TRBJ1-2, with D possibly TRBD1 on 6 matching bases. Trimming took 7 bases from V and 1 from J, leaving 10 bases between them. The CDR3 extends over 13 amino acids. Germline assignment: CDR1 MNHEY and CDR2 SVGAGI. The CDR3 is CASTGGGNYGYTF. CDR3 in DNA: TGTGCCAGCACGGGAGGGGGTAACTATGGCTACACCTTC.

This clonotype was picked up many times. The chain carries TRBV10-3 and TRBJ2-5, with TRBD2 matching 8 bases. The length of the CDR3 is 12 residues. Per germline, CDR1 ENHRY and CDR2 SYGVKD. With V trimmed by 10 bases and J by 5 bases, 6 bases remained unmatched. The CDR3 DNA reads TGTGCCACCGGGGGGGGCGGTGAGACCCAGTACTTC. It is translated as CATGGGGETQYF.

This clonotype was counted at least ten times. This chain's CDR3 is CASSYSWGQGSWQPQHF. CDR3 DNA: TGTGCCAGCAGTTACTCGTGGGGACAGGGAAGTTGGCAGCCCCAGCATTTT. The chain recombines TRBV6-5 with TRBJ1-5; 9 bases are shared with TRBD1. The length of the CDR3 is 17 residues. J was trimmed by 7 bases and V by 0 bases; bases with no gene match: 10. CDR1 and CDR2 from the germline V gene are MNHEY and SVGAGI.

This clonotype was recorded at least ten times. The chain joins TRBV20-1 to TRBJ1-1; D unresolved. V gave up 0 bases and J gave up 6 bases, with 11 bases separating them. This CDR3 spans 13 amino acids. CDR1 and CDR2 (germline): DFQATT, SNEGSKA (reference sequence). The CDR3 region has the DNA TGCAGTGCTAGAGAGGACCCCGGGGCTGAAGCTTTCTTT. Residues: CSAREDPGAEAFF.

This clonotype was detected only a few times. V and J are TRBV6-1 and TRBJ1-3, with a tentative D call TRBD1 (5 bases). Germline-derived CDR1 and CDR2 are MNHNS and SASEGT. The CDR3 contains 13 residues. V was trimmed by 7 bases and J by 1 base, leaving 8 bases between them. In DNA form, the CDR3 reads TGTGCCAGCAAGCAGGGATCTGGAAACACCATATATTTT. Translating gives CASKQGSGNTIYF.

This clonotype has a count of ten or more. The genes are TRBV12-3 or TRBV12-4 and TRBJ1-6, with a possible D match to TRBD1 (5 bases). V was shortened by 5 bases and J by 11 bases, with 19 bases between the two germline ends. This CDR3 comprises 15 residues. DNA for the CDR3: TGTGCCAGCAGTGTCGCAGGGACTCGCGCTCCACCCCTCCACTTT. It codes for CASSVAGTRAPPLHF.

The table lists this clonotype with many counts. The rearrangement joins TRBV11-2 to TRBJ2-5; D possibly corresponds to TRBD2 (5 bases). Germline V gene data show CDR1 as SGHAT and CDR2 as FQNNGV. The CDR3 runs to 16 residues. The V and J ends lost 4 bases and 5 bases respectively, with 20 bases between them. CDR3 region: CASSSLREMGLETQYF. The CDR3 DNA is TGTGCCAGCAGCTCCCTTAGGGAGATGGGGTTGGAGACCCAGTACTTC.

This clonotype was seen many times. The CDR3 DNA sequence: TGTGCCATCAGTGAGGGGGGTAGCGGGGGATTCGGAGAGACCCAGTACTTC. It translates to CAISEGGSGGFGETQYF. The chain employs TRBV10-3 and TRBJ2-5; 9 positions agree with TRBD2. J gave up 4 bases and V 2 bases, and 11 bases lay outside the gene matches. Germline CDR1 ENHRY, CDR2 SYGVKD. This CDR3 has 17 residues.

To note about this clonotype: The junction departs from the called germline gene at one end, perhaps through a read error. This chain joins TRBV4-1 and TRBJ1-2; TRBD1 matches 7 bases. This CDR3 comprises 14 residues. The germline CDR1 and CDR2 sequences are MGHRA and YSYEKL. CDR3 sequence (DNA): TGCTCCAGCAGCCGATTAGACAGGGAGGCTGGCTACACCTTC. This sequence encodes CSSSRLDREAGYTF.

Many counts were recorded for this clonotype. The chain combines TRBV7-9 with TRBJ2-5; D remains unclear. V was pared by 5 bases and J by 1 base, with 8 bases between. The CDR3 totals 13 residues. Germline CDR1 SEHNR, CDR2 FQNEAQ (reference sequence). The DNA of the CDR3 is TGTGCCAGCAGCCCGCCACTCCAAGAGACCCAGTACTTC. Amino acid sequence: CASSPPLQETQYF.

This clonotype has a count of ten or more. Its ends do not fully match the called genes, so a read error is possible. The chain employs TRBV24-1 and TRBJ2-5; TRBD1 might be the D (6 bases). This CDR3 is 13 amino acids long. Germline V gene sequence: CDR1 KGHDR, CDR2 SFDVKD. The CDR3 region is CATSDRGWETRYF. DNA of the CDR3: TGTGCCACCAGTGACAGGGGTTGGGAGACCCGGTACTTC.

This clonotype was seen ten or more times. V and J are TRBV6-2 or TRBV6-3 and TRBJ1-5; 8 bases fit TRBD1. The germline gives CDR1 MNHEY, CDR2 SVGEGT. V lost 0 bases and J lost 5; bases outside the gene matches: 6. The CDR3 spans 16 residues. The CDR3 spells CASSYSGRGPDQPQHF. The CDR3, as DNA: TGTGCCAGCAGTTACTCCGGCAGGGGGCCGGATCAGCCCCAGCATTTT.

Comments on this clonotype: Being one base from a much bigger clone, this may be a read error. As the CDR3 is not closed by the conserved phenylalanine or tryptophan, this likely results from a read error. The CDR3 loop reads CASIGDRYQPQHV. The CDR3 coding sequence is TGTGCCAGCATCGGGGACAGGTACCAGCCCCAGCATGTT. V gene TRBV6-1 combines with J gene TRBJ1-5; 8 bases match TRBD1. CDR3 size: 13 residues. The trim removed 7 bases at V and 7 bases at J, leaving 6 bases unmatched. Germline values: CDR1 MNHNS, CDR2 SASEGT.

The CDR3: CASSYEVVRGPLQETQYF. The CDR3 DNA reads TGTGCCAGCAGTTACGAGGTAGTGAGAGGGCCACTCCAAGAGACCCAGTACTTC. V gene TRBV6-5 combines with J gene TRBJ2-5; TRBD2 might be the D (5 bases). Germline assignment: CDR1 MNHEY and CDR2 SVGAGI. V dropped 2 bases and J dropped 1 base, with 20 bases sitting between them. This CDR3 contains 18 residues.

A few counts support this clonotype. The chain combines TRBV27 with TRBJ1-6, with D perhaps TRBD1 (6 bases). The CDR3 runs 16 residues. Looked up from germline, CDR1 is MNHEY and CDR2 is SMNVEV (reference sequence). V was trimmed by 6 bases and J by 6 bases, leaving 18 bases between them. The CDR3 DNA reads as TGTGCCAGCAGATCCCCCCCCAGGGGCGGTAATTCACCCCTCCACTTT. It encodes CASRSPPRGGNSPLHF.

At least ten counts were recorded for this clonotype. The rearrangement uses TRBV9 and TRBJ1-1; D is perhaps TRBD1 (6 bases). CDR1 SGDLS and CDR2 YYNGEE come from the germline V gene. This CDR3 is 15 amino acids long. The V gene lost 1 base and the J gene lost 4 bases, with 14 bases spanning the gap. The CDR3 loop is CASSVLGGAGTEAFF. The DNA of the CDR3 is TGTGCCAGCAGCGTACTGGGGGGCGCGGGCACTGAAGCTTTCTTT.

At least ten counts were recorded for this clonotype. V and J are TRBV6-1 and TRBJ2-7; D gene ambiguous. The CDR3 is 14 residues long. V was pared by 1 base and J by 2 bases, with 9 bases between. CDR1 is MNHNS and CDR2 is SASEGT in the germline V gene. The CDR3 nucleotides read TGTGCCAGCAGTGAAGTGCACTCCGCCTACGAGCAGTACTTC. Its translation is CASSEVHSAYEQYF.

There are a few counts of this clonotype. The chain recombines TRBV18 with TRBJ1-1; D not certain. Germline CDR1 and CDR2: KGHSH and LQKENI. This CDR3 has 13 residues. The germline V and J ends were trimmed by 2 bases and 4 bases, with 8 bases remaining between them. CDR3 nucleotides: TGTGCCAGCTCACCATCGACAACCACTGAAGCTTTCTTT. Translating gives CASSPSTTTEAFF.

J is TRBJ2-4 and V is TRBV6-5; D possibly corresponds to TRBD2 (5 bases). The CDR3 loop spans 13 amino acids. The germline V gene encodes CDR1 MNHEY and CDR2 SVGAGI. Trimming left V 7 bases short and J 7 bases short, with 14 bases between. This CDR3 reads CASNLEPGNIQYF. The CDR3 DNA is TGTGCCAGCAACCTTGAACCGGGGAACATTCAGTACTTC.

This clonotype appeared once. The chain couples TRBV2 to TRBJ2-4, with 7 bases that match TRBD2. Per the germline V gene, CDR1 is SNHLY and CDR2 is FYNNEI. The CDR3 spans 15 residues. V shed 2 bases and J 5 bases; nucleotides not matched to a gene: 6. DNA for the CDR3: TGTGCCAGCAGTGAATGGGAGGGAGTGGAAAACATTCAGTACTTC. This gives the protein CASSEWEGVENIQYF.

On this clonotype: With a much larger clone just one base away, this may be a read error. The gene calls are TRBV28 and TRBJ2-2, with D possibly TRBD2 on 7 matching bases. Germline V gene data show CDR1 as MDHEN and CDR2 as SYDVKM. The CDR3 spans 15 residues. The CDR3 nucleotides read TGTGCCCGCAGTTTAGGGGGAGGGAGTTCCGGGGAGCTGTTTTTT. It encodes CARSLGGGSSGELFF.